Following are 21 T cell receptor beta chains from one sample sequenced in a study of CD8 T cells in ankylosing spondylitis. TCRdb itself ran the 5' RACE reads through MiXCR, one entry per CDR3 protein. This sample carries 85,000 to 90,000 distinct CDR3 sequences, 27% of them seen once, and the ten largest clones take roughly three fifths. The material sequenced was blood, either unsorted or a sorted T cell fraction (not recorded which). These receptors all come from a male donor with ankylosing spondylitis or in good health (not recorded which).

This sequence joins TRBV24-1 and TRBJ1-5; D unresolved. The CDR3 consists of 13 residues. Per the germline V gene, CDR1 is KGHDR and CDR2 is SFDVKD. The V and J ends lost 0 bases and 10 bases respectively, with 9 bases between them. The CDR3 spells CATSDLSGSPQHF. In DNA form, the CDR3 reads TGTGCCACCAGTGATTTGTCCGGGAGTCCCCAGCATTTT.

The chain combines TRBV28 with TRBJ1-5; D remains unclear. V lost 3 bases and J 6 bases, leaving 12 bases between the germline ends. Germline V gene lookup returns CDR1 MDHEN and CDR2 SYDVKM. There are 14 residues in the CDR3. CDR3 protein: CASSFRPEGQPQHF. The CDR3 nucleotides are TGTGCCAGCAGTTTTCGCCCGGAGGGTCAGCCCCAGCATTTT. Looking up the rest from reference TRBV28 and TRBJ1-5 gives the full variable domain: DVKVTQSSRYLVKRTGEKVFLECVQDMDHENMFWYRQDPGLGLRLIYFSYDVKMKEKGDIPEGYSVSREKKERFSLILESASTNQTSMYLCASSFRPEGQPQHFGDGTRLSIL.

This chain joins TRBV12-3 or TRBV12-4 and TRBJ1-3; D not resolved. The CDR3 is made up of 15 amino acids. V was cut by 4 bases and J by 4 bases, with 14 bases left in between. CDR3 protein: CASSSREDAGNTIYF. The CDR3, as DNA: TGTGCCAGCAGTTCCCGGGAAGATGCCGGAAACACCATATATTTT.

This clonotype was counted a few times. The chain has TRBV7-8 and TRBJ2-1; 7 nucleotides match TRBD2. Germline loops: CDR1 SGHVS, CDR2 FQNEAQ. This CDR3 is built from 17 residues. The V and J ends lost 3 bases and 0 bases, in that order; junction bases with no gene match: 8. The DNA of the CDR3 is TGTGCCAGCAGCTTCCAGCCGGCTAGCGGCTCCTACAATGAGCAGTTCTTC. Translated: CASSFQPASGSYNEQFF.

The V gene is TRBV20-1, the J gene TRBJ1-2; TRBD1 is a possible D gene (6 bases). V was shortened by 3 bases and J by 4 bases, with 9 bases between the two germline ends. The CDR3 covers 12 residues. Germline assignment: CDR1 DFQATT and CDR2 SNEGSKA (reference sequence). In DNA, the CDR3 is TGCAGTGCTAGGGGGGCCGGCTATGGCTACACCTTC. Its translation is CSARGAGYGYTF.

This clonotype was counted ten times or more. V usage is TRBV5-1 and J usage is TRBJ2-3; D remains unclear. V dropped 3 bases and J dropped 1 base, with 3 bases sitting between them. The CDR3 consists of 12 residues. Germline values: CDR1 SGHRS, CDR2 YFSETQ. The CDR3 DNA follows: TGCGCCAGCAGCTCAGGCACAGATACGCAGTATTTT. Translated, it gives CASSSGTDTQYF.

This clonotype showed up many times. The chain is built from TRBV5-6 and TRBJ1-4; no clear D gene. The CDR3 loop spans 14 amino acids. V was clipped by 4 bases and J by 0 bases, with 7 bases between them. CDR1 is SGHDT, CDR2 YYEEEE, per germline. The CDR3 loop reads CASSDSTTNEKLFF. The CDR3 coding sequence is TGTGCCAGCAGCGACTCTACAACTAATGAAAAACTGTTTTTT. The full variable domain, rest sourced from reference TRBV5-6 and TRBJ1-4, is DAGVTQSPTHLIKTRGQQVTLRCSPKSGHDTVSWYQQALGQGPQFIFQYYEEEERQRGNFPDRFSGHQFPNYSSELNVNALLLGDSALYLCASSDSTTNEKLFFGSGTQLSVL.

The rearrangement links TRBV27 to TRBJ1-1; D uncertain. The CDR3 sequence is 15 residues long. V gave up 6 bases and J gave up 5 bases, with 19 bases separating them. CDR1 and CDR2 from the germline V gene are MNHEY and SMNVEV (reference sequence). The CDR3 sequence is CASRTIQEVGTEAFF. CDR3 sequence (DNA): TGTGCCAGCAGGACCATCCAGGAGGTTGGTACTGAAGCTTTCTTT.

This clonotype was seen repeatedly, ten times or more. J is TRBJ1-6 and V is TRBV20-1; D gene ambiguous. Germline-derived CDR1 and CDR2 are DFQATT and SNEGSKA (reference sequence). There are 15 residues in the CDR3. V lost 7 bases and J 0 bases, leaving 13 bases between the germline ends. CDR3 DNA sequence: TGCAGTGTCCTACAGAGGAGCTCCTATAATTCACCCCTCCACTTT. Translation: CSVLQRSSYNSPLHF.

The count of this clonotype is one. V usage is TRBV12-3 or TRBV12-4 and J usage is TRBJ2-3; TRBD2 might be the D (6 bases). This CDR3 is 18 amino acids long. The V and J ends lost 3 bases and 6 bases respectively, with 25 bases between them. The DNA of the CDR3 is TGTGCCAGCAGTTTCGGAGGGGCAGGGAGAGTTATTAGGGATACGCAGTATTTT. It codes for CASSFGGAGRVIRDTQYF.

The chain joins TRBV5-5 to TRBJ2-1, with D perhaps matching TRBD2 (5 bases). Deletions cut 0 bases from V and 4 bases from J, with 11 bases between. Germline assignment: CDR1 SGHKS and CDR2 YYEKEE (reference sequence). The CDR3 length is 15 residues. CDR3 amino acids: CASSLEYGLYNEQFF. The CDR3 DNA reads as TGTGCCAGCAGCTTGGAATACGGACTGTACAATGAGCAGTTCTTC.

The chain joins TRBV29-1 to TRBJ2-1; a possible D gene is TRBD2 (8 bases). V was cut by 4 bases and J by 0 bases, with 13 bases left in between. This CDR3 contains 15 residues. Germline V gene lookup returns CDR1 SQVTM and CDR2 ANQGSEA. For the CDR3, the DNA is TGCAGCGTTGGACAGGGACTAGGCTCCTACAATGAGCAGTTCTTC. This gives the protein CSVGQGLGSYNEQFF.

The table lists this clonotype with a few counts. The V gene is TRBV12-3 or TRBV12-4, the J gene TRBJ2-1, with 9 bases identical to TRBD2. This CDR3 region has 16 residues. Trimming removed 6 bases from V and 2 bases from J; junction bases left unmatched: 8. For the CDR3, the DNA is TGTGCCAGCAGCCTGACTAGCGGCCTTCCCTACAATGAGCAGTTCTTC. Translation gives CASSLTSGLPYNEQFF.

This clonotype was observed a few times. CDR3 loop: CSARVQGRETQYF. The CDR3 nucleotides are TGCAGTGCTAGAGTCCAGGGGCGAGAGACCCAGTACTTC. The V gene is TRBV20-1, the J gene TRBJ2-5; TRBD1 might be the D (6 bases). Germline lookup yields CDR1 DFQATT and CDR2 SNEGSKA (reference sequence). The CDR3 is made up of 13 amino acids. V dropped 1 base and J dropped 4 bases, with 10 bases sitting between them.

This clonotype was detected once. J is TRBJ2-5 and V is TRBV7-2, with D perhaps matching TRBD1 (7 bases). CDR1 is SGHTA and CDR2 is FQGNSA in the germline V gene. The CDR3 sequence is 15 residues long. V lost 5 bases, J lost 5 bases, and 18 bases lay in between. CDR3 loop: CASSAGGTAGETQYF. CDR3 DNA: TGTGCCAGCAGCGCAGGGGGGACGGCGGGCGAGACCCAGTACTTC. The full variable domain, completed using reference TRBV7-2 and TRBJ2-5, is GAGVSQSPSNKVTEKGKDVELRCDPISGHTALYWYRQSLGQGLEFLIYFQGNSAPDKSGLPSDRFSAERTGGSVSTLTIQRTQQEDSAVYLCASSAGGTAGETQYFGPGTRLLVL.

The chain carries TRBV25-1 and TRBJ2-3, with 9 bases that match TRBD2. The V gene end was trimmed by 5 bases and the J gene end by 4 bases; junction bases not matched to a gene: 13. CDR1 and CDR2 (germline): MGHDK, SYGVNS. The CDR3 runs 17 residues. CDR3 region: CASSSDNSGRGPDTQYF. The CDR3 DNA reads TGTGCCAGCAGTTCGGATAATAGCGGGAGAGGGCCAGATACGCAGTATTTT.

The chain links TRBV5-1 to TRBJ2-7, with D possibly TRBD1 on 6 matching bases. The V end lost 4 bases, the J end lost 2 bases, and 13 bases lay between the germline ends. Germline loops: CDR1 SGHRS, CDR2 YFSETQ. This CDR3 contains 14 residues. CDR3 residues: CASSLRDKTYEQYF. DNA of the CDR3: TGCGCCAGCAGCCTCCGGGACAAGACCTACGAGCAGTACTTC.

The genes are TRBV5-1 and TRBJ2-3; D perhaps matches TRBD2 (6 bases). CDR1 is SGHRS and CDR2 is YFSETQ in the germline V gene. V dropped 0 bases and J dropped 2 bases, with 10 bases sitting between them. The CDR3 runs to 15 residues. Written as DNA, the CDR3 is TGCGCCAGCAGCTTGGAACGGGGGACCACAGATACGCAGTATTTT. Residues: CASSLERGTTDTQYF.

This clonotype was counted only a few times. The rearrangement joins TRBV6-1 to TRBJ1-2; D ambiguous. The ends were cut back, 6 bases at V and 6 bases at J, with 17 bases in the middle. Germline V gene lookup returns CDR1 MNHNS and CDR2 SASEGT. CDR3 length: 14 residues. CDR3: CASSPQVPDDGYTF. The CDR3 DNA follows: TGTGCCAGCAGCCCCCAAGTTCCCGATGATGGCTACACCTTC.

This clonotype was detected a few times. The V and J genes are TRBV7-9 and TRBJ2-1; 8 bases are a match to TRBD2. The V and J ends lost 3 bases and 7 bases, in that order; junction bases with no gene match: 11. This CDR3 comprises 16 residues. Germline V gene sequence: CDR1 SEHNR, CDR2 FQNEAQ (reference sequence). The CDR3 loop reads CASSFMSGSFFNEQFF. The DNA of the CDR3 is TGTGCCAGCAGCTTTATGAGCGGGAGCTTTTTTAATGAGCAGTTCTTC.

This clonotype has more than one count but fewer than ten. The CDR3 DNA follows: TGTGCCAGCTCCCCCTCCGCAGGGGACTACAATGAGCAGTTCTTC. Protein: CASSPSAGDYNEQFF. The chain employs TRBV18 and TRBJ2-1; D is perhaps TRBD1 (6 bases). The CDR3 has 15 amino acids. Germline CDR1 is KGHSH and CDR2 is LQKENI. V lost 6 bases, J lost 3 bases, and 15 bases lay in between.